The clone carrying this T cell receptor beta chain was counted only a few times. TCRdb fed the RT-PCR reads into MiXCR, producing one record per CDR3 protein. The sample gives about 700,000 distinct CDR3 sequences, approximately 14% of which show up once; 3.6% is in the top ten. The CDR3 spans 13 residues. The J segment lost 6 bases and the V segment lost 4 bases, leaving 2 bases of the junction unmatched. Germline V gene data show CDR1 as SGHVS and CDR2 as FQNEAQ. Sequences were obtained from memory CD4+ T cells from blood. This sequence was found in a female donor in good health, serving as a healthy control. The chain has TRBV7-8 and TRBJ2-1; 8 nucleotides line up with TRBD1. The CDR3 spells CASSWGQANEQFF. CDR3 nucleotide sequence: TGTGCCAGCAGCTGGGGACAGGCCAATGAGCAGTTCTTC.